Presented here are 14 T cell receptor beta chains from one specimen sequenced in a study of blood T cells in healthy people across ages. The authors ran a second PCR of about 7 to 11 cycles using a sample-barcoded 5' primer and a J-beta primer mix. TCRdb processed the 5' RACE reads anew with MiXCR; each CDR3 protein has one entry. The repertoire holds around 850,000 distinct CDR3 sequences, with approximately 35% as singletons. The specimen sequenced was blood. These receptors were taken from a man aged 18 to 29 in good health.

This clonotype was observed at least ten times. This chain joins TRBV4-3 and TRBJ1-2, with 9 bases matching TRBD1. With 2 bases clipped from V and 4 bases from J, the junction kept 2 bases outside the gene matches. Germline CDR1 reads LGHNA; CDR2 reads YSLEER. CDR3 length equals 14 residues. The CDR3 sequence is CASSQMGQGYGYTF. The CDR3 bases are TGCGCCAGCAGCCAAATGGGACAGGGCTATGGCTACACCTTC.

This clonotype was counted between two and nine times. This sequence joins TRBV20-1 and TRBJ1-1; 7 nucleotides match TRBD1. Germline lookup yields CDR1 DFQATT and CDR2 SNEGSKA (reference sequence). The CDR3 extends over 14 amino acids. Trimming cost V 0 bases and J 3 bases; bases outside gene matches: 4. The CDR3 region is CSARDLTGDTEAFF. The CDR3 region has the DNA TGCAGTGCTAGAGATCTCACAGGGGACACTGAAGCTTTCTTT.

V usage is TRBV15 and J usage is TRBJ1-5, with D uncertain. Germline CDR1 LNHNV, CDR2 YYDKDF (reference sequence). V was cut by 4 bases and J by 2 bases, with 12 bases left in between. CDR3 length: 15 residues. CDR3 loop: CATSNPPEGNQPQHF. CDR3 in DNA: TGTGCCACCAGCAACCCCCCCGAGGGCAATCAGCCCCAGCATTTT.

The chain recombines TRBV12-3 or TRBV12-4 with TRBJ1-2; D is possibly TRBD1 (6 bases). The CDR3 is made up of 13 amino acids. V lost 7 bases, J lost 4 bases, and 13 bases lay in between. The CDR3: CASKRTDPYGYTF. DNA for the CDR3: TGTGCCAGCAAAAGGACAGACCCCTATGGCTACACCTTC.

This clonotype was recorded a few times. This rearrangement joins TRBV7-9 to TRBJ2-7; TRBD1 matches 9 bases. V shed 5 bases and J 7 bases; nucleotides not matched to a gene: 15. The V gene's germline CDR1 is SEHNR and CDR2 FQNEAQ (reference sequence). The CDR3 has 16 amino acids. The CDR3 loop reads CASSGPTGGSYNEQYF. The CDR3 DNA reads as TGTGCCAGCAGCGGACCTACAGGGGGCTCCTACAATGAGCAGTACTTC. Combining the CDR3 with reference TRBV7-9 and TRBJ2-7 gives the whole variable domain DTGVSQNPRHKITKRGQNVTFRCDPISEHNRLYWYRQTLGQGPEFLTYFQNEAQLEKSRLLSDRFSAERPKGSFSTLEIQRTEQGDSAMYLCASSGPTGGSYNEQYFGPGTRLTVT.

Comments on this clonotype: This may arise from a read error, as a much more abundant clone is one base away. The CDR3 DNA reads TGCAACGTTGTTAACAGGGGGGCCTACGAGCAGTACTTC. Amino acids: CNVVNRGAYEQYF. The rearrangement uses TRBV29-1 and TRBJ2-7; 8 bases are shared with TRBD1. Germline V gene sequence: CDR1 SQVTM, CDR2 ANQGSEA. This CDR3 has 13 residues.

This chain joins TRBV20-1 and TRBJ1-1; TRBD1 might be the D (5 bases). The germline gives CDR1 DFQATT, CDR2 SNEGSKA (reference sequence). The CDR3 extends over 12 amino acids. In nucleotides, the CDR3 is TGCAGGGCGCGAAGGGGAAACACTGAAGCTTTCTTT. This gives the protein CRARRGNTEAFF.

The chain is built from TRBV28 and TRBJ2-5; the D gene is possibly TRBD1 (6 bases). Germline values: CDR1 MDHEN, CDR2 SYDVKM. V lost 5 bases to trimming and J lost 1 base, with 11 bases between them. The CDR3 totals 14 residues. The CDR3 DNA is TGTGCCAGCAGTATGGACAGTGCCCAAGAGACCCAGTACTTC. This sequence encodes CASSMDSAQETQYF.

The chain joins TRBV20-1 to TRBJ2-5; D gene ambiguous. The germline V gene has CDR1 DFQATT and CDR2 SNEGSKA (reference sequence). The CDR3 sequence is 13 residues long. With 1 base removed from V and 11 bases from J, the gap between germline ends came to 17 bases. The CDR3 loop reads CSARVGTPNEQYF. The CDR3 nucleotides read TGCAGTGCTAGAGTGGGTACTCCCAATGAGCAGTACTTC.

This clonotype was observed a few times. The V call is TRBV4-1, the J call TRBJ2-5; 9 bases map to TRBD1. This CDR3 has 15 amino acids. Trimming removed 0 bases from V and 4 bases from J; junction bases left unmatched: 3. The germline CDR1 and CDR2 sequences are MGHRA and YSYEKL. The CDR3 bases are TGCGCCAGCAGCCAAGATGGGACAGGGTTAGAGACCCAGTACTTC. Translation: CASSQDGTGLETQYF.

This clonotype was seen once. This sequence joins TRBV28 and TRBJ1-1, with 10 bases fitting TRBD1. With V trimmed by 5 bases and J by 3 bases, 9 bases remained unmatched. Germline V gene data show CDR1 as MDHEN and CDR2 as SYDVKM. CDR3 length: 16 amino acids. CDR3 sequence reads: CASSILWDRGHTEAFF. CDR3 in DNA: TGTGCCAGCAGTATACTCTGGGACAGGGGTCACACTGAAGCTTTCTTT.

The chain uses TRBV4-1 and TRBJ1-2; D is undetermined. The germline V gene has CDR1 MGHRA and CDR2 YSYEKL. The CDR3 covers 16 residues. V lost 0 bases, J lost 3 bases, and 14 bases lay in between. CDR3 bases: TGCGCCAGCAGCCAAGATCACCAGCTGGTCTACTATGGCTACACCTTC. Its protein is CASSQDHQLVYYGYTF.

The chain recombines TRBV12-3 or TRBV12-4 with TRBJ1-2; 9 positions match TRBD1. The CDR3 has 16 residues. J lost 2 bases, V lost 5 bases, and 9 bases had no gene match. CDR3 region: CASSRDRVLRNYGYTF. The CDR3 DNA reads as TGTGCCAGCAGTCGGGACAGGGTGCTGCGGAACTATGGCTACACCTTC.

This clonotype turned up a few times. The rearrangement links TRBV6-4 to TRBJ2-3; a possible D gene is TRBD1 (7 bases). The CDR3 length is 14 residues. Germline V gene data show CDR1 as MRHNA and CDR2 as SNTAGT. Trimming took off 4 bases at V and 1 base at J, with 9 bases between the two ends. The CDR3 bases are TGTGCCAGCAGTGCCAGGGGGGGCACAGATACGCAGTATTTT. It encodes CASSARGGTDTQYF.